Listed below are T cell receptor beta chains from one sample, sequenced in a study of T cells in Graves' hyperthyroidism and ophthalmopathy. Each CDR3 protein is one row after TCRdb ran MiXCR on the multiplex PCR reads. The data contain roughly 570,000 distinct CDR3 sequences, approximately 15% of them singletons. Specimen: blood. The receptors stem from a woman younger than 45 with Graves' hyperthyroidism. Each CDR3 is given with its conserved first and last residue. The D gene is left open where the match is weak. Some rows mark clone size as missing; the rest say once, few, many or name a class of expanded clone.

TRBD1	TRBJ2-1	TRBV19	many	CASSPRGGGQGSPLILYNEQFF	TGTGCCAGTAGTCCCCGGGGCGGGGGACAGGGGTCACCTTTGATCCTCTACAATGAGCAGTTCTTC
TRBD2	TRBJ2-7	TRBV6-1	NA	CASQPLGTTYEQYF	TGTGCCAGCCAGCCCCTAGGGACTACCTACGAGCAGTACTTC
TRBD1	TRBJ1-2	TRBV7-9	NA	CASSVHPSDREGYTF	TGTGCCAGCAGCGTTCACCCGTCGGACAGGGAGGGCTACACCTTC
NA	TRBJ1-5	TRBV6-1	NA	CASASDSNQPQHF	TGTGCCAGTGCGTCGGATAGCAATCAGCCCCAGCATTTT
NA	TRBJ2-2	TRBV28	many	CASSFLVAPSTGELFF	TGTGCCAGCAGTTTCCTCGTCGCACCGAGCACCGGGGAGCTGTTTTTT
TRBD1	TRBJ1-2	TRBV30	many	CAWTGTGGYGYTF	TGTGCCTGGACCGGGACAGGGGGCTATGGCTACACCTTC
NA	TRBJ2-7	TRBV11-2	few	CASSLVQGGGEQYF	TGTGCCAGCAGCTTAGTACAGGGAGGAGGAGAGCAGTACTTC
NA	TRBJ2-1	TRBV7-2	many	CASSSPQGIRSYNEQFF	TGTGCCAGCAGCTCGCCCCAGGGGATAAGGTCCTACAATGAGCAGTTCTTC
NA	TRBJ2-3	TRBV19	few	CASRKDRTYTDTQYF	TGTGCCAGTAGGAAGGACCGAACTTACACAGATACGCAGTATTTT
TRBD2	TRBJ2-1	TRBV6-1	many	CASSSGLAGVPSVYEQFF	TGTGCCAGCAGTTCCGGACTAGCGGGAGTACCTTCGGTCTATGAGCAGTTCTTC
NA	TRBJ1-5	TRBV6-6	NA	CASSYKGGGNQPQHF	TGTGCCAGCAGTTACAAGGGTGGTGGCAATCAGCCCCAGCATTTT
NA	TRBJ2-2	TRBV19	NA	CASSIDMRGTGELFF	TGTGCCAGTAGTATAGACATGAGGGGAACCGGGGAGCTGTTTTTT
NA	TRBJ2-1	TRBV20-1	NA	CSAAVASRDLHVEQFF	TGCAGTGCCGCAGTGGCTAGTCGAGACCTTCACGTTGAGCAGTTCTTC
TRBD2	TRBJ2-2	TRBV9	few	CASSPGLALVTGELFF	TGTGCCAGCAGCCCGGGACTAGCGTTGGTTACCGGGGAGCTGTTTTTT
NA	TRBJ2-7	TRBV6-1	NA	CAATQSYEQYF	TGTGCCGCCACGCAGAGCTACGAGCAGTACTTC
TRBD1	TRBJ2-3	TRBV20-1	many	CSPRRQGAHTDTQYF	TGCAGTCCCCGTCGCCAGGGGGCTCACACAGATACGCAGTATTTT
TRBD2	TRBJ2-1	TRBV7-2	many	CASSASGRVGNEQFF	TGTGCCAGCAGCGCTAGCGGGAGGGTGGGCAATGAGCAGTTCTTC
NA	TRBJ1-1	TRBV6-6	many	CASSYSARFNTEAFF	TGTGCCAGCAGTTACTCAGCCAGGTTTAACACTGAAGCTTTCTTT
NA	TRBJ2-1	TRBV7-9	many	CASSLVRSVSYNEQFF	TGTGCCAGCAGCTTAGTTCGGTCCGTCTCCTACAATGAGCAGTTCTTC
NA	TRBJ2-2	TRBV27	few	CASSHKDTGELFF	TGTGCCAGCAGTCATAAGGATACCGGGGAGCTGTTTTTT
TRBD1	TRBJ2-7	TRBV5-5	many	CASSHYRDSSSYEQYF	TGTGCCAGCAGCCATTACCGGGACAGTAGCTCCTACGAGCAGTACTTC
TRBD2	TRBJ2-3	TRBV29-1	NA	CSVSASGRTDTQYF	TGCAGCGTTTCGGCTAGCGGGAGAACTGATACGCAGTATTTT
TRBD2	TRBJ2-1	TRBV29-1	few	CSVAISPGLVYAEQFF	TGCAGCGTTGCGATATCCCCGGGACTAGTTTACGCTGAGCAGTTCTTC
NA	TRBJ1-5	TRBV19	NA	CASIPDSYSNQPQHF	TGTGCCAGTATCCCGGACAGTTATAGCAATCAGCCCCAGCATTTT
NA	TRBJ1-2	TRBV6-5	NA	CASSYSEGTNGYTF	TGTGCCAGCAGTTACTCAGAGGGGACTAACGGCTACACCTTC
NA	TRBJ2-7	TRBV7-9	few	CASSLDGVRNYEQYF	TGTGCCAGCAGCTTAGATGGTGTCCGAAACTACGAGCAGTACTTC
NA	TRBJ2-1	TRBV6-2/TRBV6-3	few	CAVKGPNNEQFF	TGTGCCGTCAAAGGACCCAACAATGAGCAGTTCTTC
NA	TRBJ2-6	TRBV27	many	CASSTNRVSGANVLTF	TGTGCCAGCAGTACCAACAGGGTCTCTGGGGCCAACGTCCTGACTTTC
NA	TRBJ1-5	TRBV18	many	CASSQSRVGSNQPQHF	TGTGCCAGCTCACAATCCAGGGTTGGGAGCAATCAGCCCCAGCATTTT
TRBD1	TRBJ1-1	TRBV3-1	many	CASSFRQGRTEAFF	TGTGCCAGCAGCTTCCGACAGGGGAGAACTGAAGCTTTCTTT
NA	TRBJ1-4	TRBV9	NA	CASTPGHRAEKLFF	TGTGCCAGCACCCCGGGACACCGCGCCGAAAAACTGTTTTTT
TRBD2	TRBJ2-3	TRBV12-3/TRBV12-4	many	CASSRLAGGSDTQYF	TGTGCCAGCAGCCGACTAGCGGGAGGGTCGGATACGCAGTATTTT
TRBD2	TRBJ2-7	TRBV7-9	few	CASSLEPSGRIYEQYF	TGTGCCAGCAGCTTGGAGCCTAGCGGGAGAATCTACGAGCAGTACTTC
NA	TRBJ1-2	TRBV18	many	CASSLLYGYTF	TGTGCCAGCTCGCTCCTCTATGGCTACACCTTC
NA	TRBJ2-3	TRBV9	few	CASSVEARTDTQYF	TGTGCCAGCAGCGTAGAGGCCCGCACAGATACGCAGTATTTT
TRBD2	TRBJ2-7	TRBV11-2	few	CASSFTVREDEQYF	TGTGCCAGCAGCTTTACTGTGCGGGAGGACGAGCAGTACTTC
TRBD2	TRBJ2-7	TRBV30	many	CAWSVIGRGSPYEQYF	TGTGCCTGGAGTGTAATCGGGCGGGGGTCCCCCTACGAGCAGTACTTC
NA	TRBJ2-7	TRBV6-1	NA	CASRYRDGEIYEQYF	TGTGCCAGCAGATACCGGGACGGGGAGATATACGAGCAGTACTTC
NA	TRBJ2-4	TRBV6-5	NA	CASSKSSSIGIQYF	TGTGCCAGCAGCAAATCGAGTTCCATCGGCATTCAGTACTTC
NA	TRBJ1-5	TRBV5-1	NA	CASSRSGTKDQPQHF	TGCGCCAGCAGCCGATCCGGGACAAAGGATCAGCCCCAGCATTTT
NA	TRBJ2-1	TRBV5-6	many	CASSLTPWEQFF	TGTGCCAGCAGCTTGACCCCATGGGAGCAGTTCTTC
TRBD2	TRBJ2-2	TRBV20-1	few	CSARRREGDTGELFF	TGCAGTGCTAGGAGGCGGGAGGGCGACACCGGGGAGCTGTTTTTT